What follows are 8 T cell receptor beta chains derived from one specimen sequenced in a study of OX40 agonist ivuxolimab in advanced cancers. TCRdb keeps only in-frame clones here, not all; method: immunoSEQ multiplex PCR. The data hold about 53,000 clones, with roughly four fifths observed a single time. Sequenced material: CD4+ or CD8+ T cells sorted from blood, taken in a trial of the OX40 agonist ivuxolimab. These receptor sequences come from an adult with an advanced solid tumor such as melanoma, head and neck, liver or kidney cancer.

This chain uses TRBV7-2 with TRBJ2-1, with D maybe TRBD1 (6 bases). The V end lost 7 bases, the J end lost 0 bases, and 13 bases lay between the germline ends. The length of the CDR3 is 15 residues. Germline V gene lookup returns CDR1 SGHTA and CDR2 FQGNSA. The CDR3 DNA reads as TGTGCCAGCACCCCGGGCAGGGGCTCCTACAATGAGCAGTTCTTC. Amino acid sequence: CASTPGRGSYNEQFF.

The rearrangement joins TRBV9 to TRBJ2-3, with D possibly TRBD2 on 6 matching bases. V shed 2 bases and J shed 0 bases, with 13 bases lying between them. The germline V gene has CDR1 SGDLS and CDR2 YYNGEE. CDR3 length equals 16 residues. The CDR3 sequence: CASSVDGRGSTDTQYF. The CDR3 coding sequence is TGTGCCAGCAGCGTTGACGGGAGAGGTAGCACAGATACGCAGTATTTT.

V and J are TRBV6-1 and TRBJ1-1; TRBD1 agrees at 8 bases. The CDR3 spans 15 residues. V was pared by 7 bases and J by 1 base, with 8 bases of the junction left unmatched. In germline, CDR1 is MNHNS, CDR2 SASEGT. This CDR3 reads CASISLQGGNTEAFF. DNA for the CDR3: TGTGCCAGCATTTCCCTACAGGGGGGGAACACTGAAGCTTTCTTT.

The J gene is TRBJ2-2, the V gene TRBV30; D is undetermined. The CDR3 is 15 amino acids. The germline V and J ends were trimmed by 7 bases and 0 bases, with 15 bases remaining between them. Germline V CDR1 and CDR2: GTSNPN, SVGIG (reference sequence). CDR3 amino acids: CAYRWDRANTGELFF. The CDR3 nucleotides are TGTGCCTACAGATGGGATCGCGCGAACACCGGGGAGCTGTTTTTT. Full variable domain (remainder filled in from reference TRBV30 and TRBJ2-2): SQTIHQWPATLVQPVGSPLSLECTVEGTSNPNLYWYRQAAGRGLQLLFYSVGIGQISSEVPQNLSASRPQDRQFILSSKKLLLSDSGFYLCAYRWDRANTGELFFGEGSRLTVL.

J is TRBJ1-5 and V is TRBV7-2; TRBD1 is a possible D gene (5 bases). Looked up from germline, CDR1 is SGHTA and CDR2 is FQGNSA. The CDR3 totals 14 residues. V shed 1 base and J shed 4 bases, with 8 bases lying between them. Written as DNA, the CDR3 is TGTGCCAGCAGCTTAGTGGGACCAAATCAGCCCCAGCATTTT. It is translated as CASSLVGPNQPQHF.

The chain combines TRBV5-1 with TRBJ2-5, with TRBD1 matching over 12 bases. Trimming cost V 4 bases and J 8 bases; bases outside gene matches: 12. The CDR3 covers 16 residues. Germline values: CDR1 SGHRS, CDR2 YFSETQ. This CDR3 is CASSTGQGAGRETQYF. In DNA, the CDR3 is TGCGCCAGCAGCACGGGACAGGGGGCGGGTAGAGAAACCCAGTACTTC.

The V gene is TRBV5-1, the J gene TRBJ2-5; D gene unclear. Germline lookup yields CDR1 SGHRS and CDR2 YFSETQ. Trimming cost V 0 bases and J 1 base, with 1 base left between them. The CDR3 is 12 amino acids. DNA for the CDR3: TGCGCCAGCAGCTTGGCCCAAGAGACCCAGTACTTC. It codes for CASSLAQETQYF. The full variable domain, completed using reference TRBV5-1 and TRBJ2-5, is KAGVTQTPRYLIKTRGQQVTLSCSPISGHRSVSWYQQTPGQGLQFLFEYFSETQRNKGNFPGRFSGRQFSNSRSEMNVSTLELGDSALYLCASSLAQETQYFGPGTRLLVL.

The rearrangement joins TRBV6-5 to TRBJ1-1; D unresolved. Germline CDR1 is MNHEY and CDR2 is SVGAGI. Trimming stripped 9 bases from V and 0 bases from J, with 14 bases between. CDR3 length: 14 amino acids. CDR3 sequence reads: CARPNGVMNTEAFF. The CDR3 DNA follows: TGTGCCAGACCGAATGGGGTAATGAACACTGAAGCTTTCTTT.